Listed here are 28 T cell receptor beta chains from one sample, sequenced in a study of radiotherapy plus CTLA-4 blockade in lung cancer. The assay was immunoSEQ multiplex PCR, and TCRdb's table has in-frame clones only and misses some. The top ten clones hold about 4.2% of a sample with 60,000 to 65,000 clones, roughly 80% of them seen once. Sequences were derived from peripheral blood, sampled from a patient treated with radiotherapy plus ipilimumab. The receptors were sampled from a human donor with non-small cell lung cancer who had a complete response to radiotherapy plus ipilimumab.

This CDR3 is CASSRAGGTSTDTQYF. The CDR3 DNA follows: TGCGCCAGCAGCCGCGCGGGAGGGACTAGCACAGATACGCAGTATTTT. This chain links TRBV4-3 with TRBJ2-3, with 9 bases lining up with TRBD2. The CDR3 has 16 residues. After removal of 4 bases from V and 0 bases from J, the junction contained 5 bases not matched to a gene. The V gene's germline CDR1 is LGHNA and CDR2 YSLEER.

The gene calls are TRBV10-1 and TRBJ2-2, with D perhaps TRBD1 (7 bases). The CDR3 spans 24 residues. V was clipped by 2 bases and J by 0 bases, with 34 bases between them. From germline, CDR1 is WNHNN and CDR2 SYGVQD (reference sequence). The CDR3 reads CASSEPIYGAGQTFEKTNTGELFF. In DNA form, the CDR3 reads TGCGCCAGCAGTGAGCCGATCTACGGCGCGGGACAGACATTTGAAAAGACGAACACCGGGGAGCTGTTTTTT.

J is TRBJ2-3 and V is TRBV5-6; 7 bases match TRBD2. The CDR3 consists of 18 residues. Unmatched junction bases numbered 15, after V lost 4 bases and J lost 1 base. Germline lookup yields CDR1 SGHDT and CDR2 YYEEEE. The CDR3 protein is CASSRGELLGSGTDTQYF. The CDR3 nucleotides are TGTGCCAGCAGCCGGGGGGAACTACTAGGATCGGGCACAGATACGCAGTATTTT. Supplemented by reference TRBV5-6 and TRBJ2-3, the full variable domain reads DAGVTQSPTHLIKTRGQQVTLRCSPKSGHDTVSWYQQALGQGPQFIFQYYEEEERQRGNFPDRFSGHQFPNYSSELNVNALLLGDSALYLCASSRGELLGSGTDTQYFGPGTRLTVL.

This chain connects TRBV10-1 to TRBJ2-3; D is unclear. CDR1 WNHNN and CDR2 SYGVQD come from the germline V gene (reference sequence). Trimming left V 0 bases short and J 0 bases short, with 10 bases between. The CDR3 sequence is 16 residues long. CDR3 nucleotides: TGCGCCAGCAGTGAGTCGGACGCCTCGAGCACAGATACGCAGTATTTT. It codes for CASSESDASSTDTQYF.

This chain joins TRBV29-1 and TRBJ1-2, with D tentatively TRBD1 (5 bases). Germline values: CDR1 SQVTM, CDR2 ANQGSEA. This CDR3 is 12 amino acids long. Trimming took off 4 bases at V and 1 base at J, with 7 bases between the two ends. The CDR3 sequence: CSVGGLNYGYTF. CDR3 DNA: TGCAGCGTTGGGGGACTTAACTATGGCTACACCTTC.

The J gene is TRBJ1-1, the V gene TRBV12-5; D gene uncertain. The CDR3 totals 15 residues. Per the germline V gene, CDR1 is LGHNT and CDR2 is FRNRAP. Trimming removed 6 bases from V and 4 bases from J, with 18 bases in between. Here the CDR3 reads CASGPSKGEITEAFF. CDR3 nucleotides: TGTGCTAGTGGCCCATCTAAGGGCGAAATCACTGAAGCTTTCTTT.

This clone was seen only once. The chain recombines TRBV18 with TRBJ2-5, with 14 positions matching TRBD2. The V segment lost 3 bases and the J segment 3 bases; nucleotides outside the gene matches: 9. The CDR3 has 18 amino acids. The V gene's germline CDR1 is KGHSH and CDR2 LQKENI. The CDR3 DNA reads as TGTGCCAGCTCACCCACCCTCAGACTAGCGGGAGGGGAAGAGACCCAGTACTTC. This encodes CASSPTLRLAGGEETQYF. Full variable domain (remainder filled in from reference TRBV18 and TRBJ2-5): NAGVMQNPRHLVRRRGQEARLRCSPMKGHSHVYWYRQLPEEGLKFMVYLQKENIIDESGMPKERFSAEFPKEGPSILRIQQVVRGDSAAYFCASSPTLRLAGGEETQYFGPGTRLLVL.

The rearrangement joins TRBV2 to TRBJ1-6; D possibly corresponds to TRBD1 (6 bases). This CDR3 region has 13 residues. V was trimmed by 9 bases and J by 7 bases, leaving 13 bases between them. Germline CDR1 reads SNHLY; CDR2 reads FYNNEI. This CDR3 is CARQTGENSPLHF. The CDR3 region has the DNA TGTGCCAGACAGACAGGAGAAAATTCACCCCTCCACTTT.

The V call is TRBV27, the J call TRBJ1-5, with 8 bases fitting TRBD1. The CDR3 has 14 amino acids. J was trimmed by 6 bases and V by 2 bases; bases with no gene match: 3. Germline assignment: CDR1 MNHEY and CDR2 SMNVEV (reference sequence). In DNA form, the CDR3 reads TGTGCCAGCAGTTTAACAGGGGGGAGTCAGCCCCAGCATTTT. Translation gives CASSLTGGSQPQHF.

The chain joins TRBV25-1 to TRBJ2-7, with 12 bases matching TRBD2. Germline assignment: CDR1 MGHDK and CDR2 SYGVNS. The ends lost 3 bases at V and 2 bases at J; junction bases unmatched: 2. The CDR3 contains 15 residues. Written as DNA, the CDR3 is TGTGCCAGCAGTGACGGACTAGCGGGGACCTACGAGCAGTACTTC. Translated, it gives CASSDGLAGTYEQYF.

The V and J genes are TRBV7-9 and TRBJ2-6, with D tentatively TRBD2 (7 bases). CDR1 is SEHNR, CDR2 FQNEAQ, per germline (reference sequence). V gave up 7 bases and J gave up 1 base, with 11 bases separating them. The CDR3 is 15 amino acids. The CDR3 bases are TGTGCCAGCACCAAGGGGGGGTCTGGGGCCAACGTCCTGACTTTC. It encodes CASTKGGSGANVLTF.

Points on this clone: This same CDR3 is encoded by further DNA sequences in the sample. The rearrangement uses TRBV4-1 and TRBJ2-5; 9 nucleotides line up with TRBD1. The CDR3 spans 14 residues. V was clipped by 3 bases and J by 4 bases; unmatched bases: 3. The germline gives CDR1 MGHRA, CDR2 YSYEKL. The CDR3 protein is CASSHPGQGETQYF. The CDR3 DNA is TGCGCCAGCAGCCATCCGGGACAGGGAGAGACCCAGTACTTC.

For the CDR3, the DNA is TGTGCCAGCAGGACAGGGGTGGTGGACACTGAAGCTTTCTTT. This encodes CASRTGVVDTEAFF. The rearrangement links TRBV6-5 to TRBJ1-1; TRBD1 agrees at 8 bases. CDR3 length: 14 residues. J was trimmed by 3 bases and V by 6 bases; bases with no gene match: 6. Per germline, CDR1 MNHEY and CDR2 SVGAGI.

This chain joins TRBV12-5 and TRBJ2-3; 10 nucleotides align to TRBD1. V shed 4 bases and J 2 bases; nucleotides not matched to a gene: 6. Looked up from germline, CDR1 is LGHNT and CDR2 is FRNRAP. This CDR3 contains 16 residues. The CDR3 region has the DNA TGTGCTAGTGGTTCGGGGGGGACAGGGGTCACAGATACGCAGTATTTT. It yields the protein CASGSGGTGVTDTQYF.

The chain employs TRBV5-8 and TRBJ2-1, with D possibly matching TRBD1 (6 bases). Trimming left V 6 bases short and J 7 bases short, with 14 bases between. The length of the CDR3 is 13 residues. Germline values: CDR1 SGHTS, CDR2 YDEGEE. The CDR3 reads CASKSWQGNEQFF. The CDR3 DNA follows: TGTGCCAGCAAATCTTGGCAGGGGAATGAGCAGTTCTTC. The whole variable domain, remainder taken from reference TRBV5-8 and TRBJ2-1, is EAGVTQSPTHLIKTRGQQATLRCSPISGHTSVYWYQQALGLGLQFLLWYDEGEERNRGNFPPRFSGRQFPNYSSELNVNALELEDSALYLCASKSWQGNEQFFGPGTRLTVL.

The chain couples TRBV5-1 to TRBJ2-1; the D gene could be TRBD1 or TRBD2 (5 bases each). The germline gives CDR1 SGHRS, CDR2 YFSETQ. This CDR3 contains 17 residues. V lost 3 bases and J lost 4, with 20 bases in between. The chain's CDR3 is CASSSGTNSPQYNEQFF. For the CDR3, the DNA is TGCGCCAGCAGCTCAGGGACCAACAGCCCACAATACAATGAGCAGTTCTTC.

The chain employs TRBV2 and TRBJ1-1; the D is unclear. Germline V CDR1 and CDR2: SNHLY, FYNNEI. The CDR3 runs 15 residues. The germline V and J ends were trimmed by 5 bases and 2 bases, with 15 bases remaining between them. CDR3 amino acids: CASSPPKSSNTEAFF. DNA for the CDR3: TGTGCCAGCAGTCCCCCGAAGAGTTCCAACACTGAAGCTTTCTTT.

This chain connects TRBV30 to TRBJ2-7; possibly TRBD2 for D (5 bases). Germline CDR1 is GTSNPN and CDR2 is SVGIG (reference sequence). Trimming stripped 2 bases from V and 6 bases from J, with 11 bases between. CDR3 length: 12 amino acids. The CDR3 sequence is CAWSRTLSEQYV. In nucleotides, the CDR3 is TGTGCCTGGAGTAGGACTCTGTCCGAGCAGTACGTC.

The V call is TRBV7-2, the J call TRBJ2-7, with 7 bases matching TRBD2. Losses at the gene ends were 3 bases for V and 3 bases for J; bases not matched to a gene: 2. Per germline, CDR1 SGHTA and CDR2 FQGNSA. The CDR3 runs 13 residues. CDR3 bases: TGTGCCAGCAGCTTGACTAGCAGCTACGAGCAGTACGTC. Translating it yields CASSLTSSYEQYV.

The rearrangement joins TRBV18 to TRBJ1-6; D is undetermined. Germline CDR1 reads KGHSH; CDR2 reads LQKENI. The germline V and J ends were trimmed by 1 base and 7 bases, with 8 bases remaining between them. The CDR3 totals 14 residues. In nucleotides, the CDR3 is TGTGCCAGCTCACCACAGGGCACGAATTCACCCCTCCACTTT. Protein product: CASSPQGTNSPLHF.

This chain joins TRBV7-2 and TRBJ1-3; D remains unclear. Germline CDR1 is SGHTA and CDR2 is FQGNSA. With 2 bases removed from V and 1 base from J, the gap between germline ends came to 6 bases. There are 14 residues in the CDR3. CDR3 region: CASSLQGSGNTIYF. The CDR3 nucleotides are TGTGCCAGCAGCTTACAAGGGTCTGGAAACACCATATATTTT.

The chain carries TRBV11-2 and TRBJ2-5; no clear D. V was pared by 1 base and J by 4 bases, with 10 bases between. Germline V gives CDR1 SGHAT, CDR2 FQNNGV. This CDR3 has 14 amino acids. In DNA form, the CDR3 reads TGTGCCAGCAGCTTAGGGGTTGTCCGAGAGACCCAGTACTTC. Protein: CASSLGVVRETQYF.

The V call is TRBV7-6, the J call TRBJ2-5; 9 nucleotides line up with TRBD2. The CDR3 is made up of 14 amino acids. V was clipped by 6 bases and J by 5 bases; unmatched bases: 7. Per germline, CDR1 SGHVS and CDR2 FNYEAQ. DNA of the CDR3: TGTGCCAGCAGGGATAGCGGGAGTGGGGAGACCCAGTACTTC. The encoded protein is CASRDSGSGETQYF.

This clone was counted between two and nine times. The J gene is TRBJ1-4, the V gene TRBV29-1; D is uncertain. The CDR3 is 12 residues long. Germline values: CDR1 SQVTM, CDR2 ANQGSEA. The ends were cut back, 6 bases at V and 6 bases at J, with 11 bases in the middle. The CDR3 nucleotides read TGCAGCGTAAAACGTGACGATGAAAAACTGTTTTTT. Amino acids: CSVKRDDEKLFF. The full variable domain, with the rest looked up from reference TRBV29-1 and TRBJ1-4, is SAVISQKPSRDICQRGTSLTIQCQVDSQVTMMFWYRQQPGQSLTLIATANQGSEATYESGFVIDKFPISRPNLTFSTLTVSNMSPEDSSIYLCSVKRDDEKLFFGSGTQLSVL.

The rearrangement links TRBV7-9 to TRBJ1-4; the match to TRBD1 covers 7 bases. The CDR3 contains 16 residues. J gave up 0 bases and V 6 bases, and 7 bases lay outside the gene matches. Germline CDR1 SEHNR, CDR2 FQNEAQ (reference sequence). CDR3 DNA sequence: TGTGCCAGCAGTCGCCGGGACAGTGCAACTAATGAAAAACTGTTTTTT. Protein product: CASSRRDSATNEKLFF. Combining the CDR3 with reference TRBV7-9 and TRBJ1-4 gives the whole variable domain DTGVSQNPRHKITKRGQNVTFRCDPISEHNRLYWYRQTLGQGPEFLTYFQNEAQLEKSRLLSDRFSAERPKGSFSTLEIQRTEQGDSAMYLCASSRRDSATNEKLFFGSGTQLSVL.

This rearrangement joins TRBV6-1 to TRBJ1-4; D not resolved. Germline V gene sequence: CDR1 MNHNS, CDR2 SASEGT. Trimming cost V 3 bases and J 8 bases, with 16 bases left between them. The CDR3 length is 15 residues. The CDR3 bases are TGTGCCAGCAGTGATCTGGGAGCAGCACGGGAAAAACTGTTTTTT. Its translation is CASSDLGAAREKLFF.

The CDR3 is CASSPGDRVVRRSYEQYF. The CDR3 DNA reads TGTGCCAGCAGCCCGGGGGACAGGGTGGTAAGAAGGTCCTACGAGCAGTACTTC. The chain carries TRBV9 and TRBJ2-7; 9 bases are shared with TRBD1. Losses at the gene ends were 4 bases for V and 1 base for J; bases not matched to a gene: 15. The germline CDR1 and CDR2 sequences are SGDLS and YYNGEE. This CDR3 has 18 residues.

The chain is built from TRBV19 and TRBJ1-2; D is uncertain. The germline V and J ends were trimmed by 2 bases and 1 base, with 11 bases remaining between them. This CDR3 region has 15 residues. Germline lookup yields CDR1 LNHDA and CDR2 SQIVND (reference sequence). CDR3 amino acids: CASSINWAGNYGYTF. DNA for the CDR3: TGTGCCAGTAGTATAAACTGGGCAGGTAACTATGGCTACACCTTC. The whole variable domain, filled in from reference TRBV19 and TRBJ1-2, reads DGGITQSPKYLFRKEGQNVTLSCEQNLNHDAMYWYRQDPGQGLRLIYYSQIVNDFQKGDIAEGYSVSREKKESFPLTVTSAQKNPTAFYLCASSINWAGNYGYTFGSGTRLTVV.